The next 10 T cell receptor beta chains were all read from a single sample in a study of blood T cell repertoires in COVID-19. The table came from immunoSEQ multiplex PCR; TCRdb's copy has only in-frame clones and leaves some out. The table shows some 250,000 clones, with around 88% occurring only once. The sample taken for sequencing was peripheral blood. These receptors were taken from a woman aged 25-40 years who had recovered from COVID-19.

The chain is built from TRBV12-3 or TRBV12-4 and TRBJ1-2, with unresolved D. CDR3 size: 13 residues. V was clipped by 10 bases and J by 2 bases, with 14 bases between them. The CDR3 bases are TGTGCCACCTCAGACGGACTGAACTATGGCTACACCTTC. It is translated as CATSDGLNYGYTF.

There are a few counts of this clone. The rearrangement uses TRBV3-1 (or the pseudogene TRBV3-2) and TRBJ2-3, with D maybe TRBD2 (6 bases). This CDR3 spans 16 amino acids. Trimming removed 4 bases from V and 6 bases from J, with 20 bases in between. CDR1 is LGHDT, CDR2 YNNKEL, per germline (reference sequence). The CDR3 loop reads CASSRTGTGAGDTQYF. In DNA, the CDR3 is TGTGCCAGCAGCCGGACCGGGACTGGCGCTGGGGATACGCAGTATTTT.

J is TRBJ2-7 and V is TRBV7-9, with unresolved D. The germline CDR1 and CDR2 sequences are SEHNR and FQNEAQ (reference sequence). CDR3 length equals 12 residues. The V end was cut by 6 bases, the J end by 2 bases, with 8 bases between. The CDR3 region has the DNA TGTGCCAGCAGTGAGCAGGCCTACGAGCAGTACTTC. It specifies CASSEQAYEQYF.

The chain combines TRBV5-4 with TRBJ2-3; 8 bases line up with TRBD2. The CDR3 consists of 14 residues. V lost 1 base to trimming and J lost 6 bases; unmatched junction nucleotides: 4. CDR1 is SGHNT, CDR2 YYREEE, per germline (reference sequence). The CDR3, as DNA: TGTGCCAGCAGCTTGCGGGGGGGCCGGGATACGCAGTATTTT. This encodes CASSLRGGRDTQYF.

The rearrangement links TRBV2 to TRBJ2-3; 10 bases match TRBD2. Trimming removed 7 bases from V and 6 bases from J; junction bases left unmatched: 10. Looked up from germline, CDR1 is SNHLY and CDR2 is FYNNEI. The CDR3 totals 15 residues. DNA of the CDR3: TGTGCCAGCATCCGGTTTAGCGGGGGGCCCGATACGCAGTATTTT. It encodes CASIRFSGGPDTQYF. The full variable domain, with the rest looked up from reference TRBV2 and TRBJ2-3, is EPEVTQTPSHQVTQMGQEVILRCVPISNHLYFYWYRQILGQKVEFLVSFYNNEISEKSEIFDDQFSVERPDGSNFTLKIRSTKLEDSAMYFCASIRFSGGPDTQYFGPGTRLTVL.

CDR3 coding DNA: TGTGCCAGCAGCTCGCTAGACAGCGGGGAGACCCAGTACTTC. This sequence encodes CASSSLDSGETQYF. The chain has TRBV11-1 and TRBJ2-5, with a tentative D call TRBD2 (6 bases). Germline V gene sequence: CDR1 SGHAT, CDR2 FQDESV (reference sequence). Between the trimmed V and J ends, which lost 4 bases and 5 bases, there was a span of 14 bases. This CDR3 has 14 residues.

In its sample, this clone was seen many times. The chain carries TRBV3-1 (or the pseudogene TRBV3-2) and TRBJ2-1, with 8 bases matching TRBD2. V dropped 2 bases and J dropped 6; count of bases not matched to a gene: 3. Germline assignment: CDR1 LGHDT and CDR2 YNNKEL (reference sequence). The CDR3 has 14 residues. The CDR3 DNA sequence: TGTGCCAGCAGCCAACGGGGGGGGCGCAATGAGCAGTTCTTC. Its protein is CASSQRGGRNEQFF.

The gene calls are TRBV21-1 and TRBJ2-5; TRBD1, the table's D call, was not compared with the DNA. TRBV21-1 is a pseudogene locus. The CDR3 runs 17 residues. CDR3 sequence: CASSKDSGTGVGETQYF. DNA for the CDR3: TGTGCCAGCAGCAAAGATTCCGGGACAGGGGTTGGAGAGACCCAGTACTTC.

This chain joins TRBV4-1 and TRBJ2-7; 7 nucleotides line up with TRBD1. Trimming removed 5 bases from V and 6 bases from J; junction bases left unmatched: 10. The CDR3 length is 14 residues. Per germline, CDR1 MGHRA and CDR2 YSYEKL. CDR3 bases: TGCGCCAGCAGCTCTCCGACAGGGATAGGCGAGCAGTACTTC. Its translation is CASSSPTGIGEQYF.

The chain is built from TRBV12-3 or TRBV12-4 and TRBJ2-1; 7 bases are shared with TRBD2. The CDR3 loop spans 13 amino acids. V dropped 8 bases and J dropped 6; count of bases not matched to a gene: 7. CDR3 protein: CASLPSGSNEQFF. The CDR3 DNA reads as TGTGCCAGCCTCCCTAGCGGCAGCAATGAGCAGTTCTTC.